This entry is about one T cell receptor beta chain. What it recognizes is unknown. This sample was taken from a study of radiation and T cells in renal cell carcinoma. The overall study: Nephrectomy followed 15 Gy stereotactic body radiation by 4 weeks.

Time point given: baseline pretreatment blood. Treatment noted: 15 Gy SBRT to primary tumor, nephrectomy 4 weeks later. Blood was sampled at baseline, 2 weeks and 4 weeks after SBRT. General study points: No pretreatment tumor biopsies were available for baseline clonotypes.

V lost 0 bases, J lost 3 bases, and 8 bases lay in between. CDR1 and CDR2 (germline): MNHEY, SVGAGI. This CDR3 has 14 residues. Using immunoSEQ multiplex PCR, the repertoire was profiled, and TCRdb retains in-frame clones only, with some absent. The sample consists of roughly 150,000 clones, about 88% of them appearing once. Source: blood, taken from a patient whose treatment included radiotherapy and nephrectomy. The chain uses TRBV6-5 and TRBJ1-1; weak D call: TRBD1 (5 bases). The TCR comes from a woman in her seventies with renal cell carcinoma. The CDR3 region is CASSYSKGDTEAFF. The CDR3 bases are TGTGCCAGCAGTTACTCGAAAGGGGACACTGAAGCTTTCTTT.